The sequence of this T cell receptor (beta chain) was determined in a study of blood T cell repertoires in COVID-19. Study summary: T cells, B-cell-depleted T cells, or PBMCs supplied cDNA or gDNA.

Under the authors' procedure: Counts of nucleated cells, estimated from reference gene primer amplification, were obtained. Clones were read by immunoSEQ multiplex PCR, and TCRdb kept only the in-frame ones, dropping some. V, J and clone size are those of that table, while D and trimming were read from the DNA. The data contain roughly 250,000 clones, 84% of them seen just once; the ten biggest clones take up less than 10%. The CDR3 totals 13 residues. CDR1 is KGHSH, CDR2 LQKENI, per germline. Trimming took off 8 bases at V and 5 bases at J, with 13 bases between the two ends. The TCR originated in a human donor in a cohort sampled during active COVID-19. Sequenced input: peripheral blood. The chain employs TRBV18 and TRBJ2-1; possibly TRBD2 for D (6 bases). CDR3: CASTEGGNNEQFF. The CDR3 DNA is TGTGCCAGCACGGAAGGCGGGAACAATGAGCAGTTCTTC.